This T cell receptor beta chain originates from a study of shared clonotypes between healthy human individuals. Study overall: CD8 memory received one plate per donor, CD8 naive two, CD4 memory three and CD4 naive three.

Findings and caveats of the study: Naive CD4 clonotypes were shared across a handful of donors at roughly 5%.

As regards this clone: Antigen specificity is unknown.

Germline V gene lookup returns CDR1 SGHRS and CDR2 YFSETQ. This CDR3 comprises 14 residues. Between the trimmed V and J ends, which lost 4 bases and 8 bases, there was a span of 15 bases. Original analysis: Junction-only immunoSEQ sequences carried no quality scores, so filtering differed. The table came from immunoSEQ multiplex PCR; TCRdb's copy has only in-frame clones and leaves some out. The V and J calls and clone size are taken from that table; D and trimming were inferred from the DNA. The profile covers 950,000 to 1,300,000 clones, with about 75% appearing a single time and 1.2% to 1.5% taken by the ten largest.

The receptor comes from a man between 18 and 35 years old in good health. This rearrangement joins TRBV5-1 to TRBJ1-4, with D possibly being TRBD1 (5 bases). The sample was memory CD4+ T cells sorted from blood. The subset: CD45RA-negative fraction. This chain's CDR3 is CASSPGFDREKLFF. The CDR3 DNA follows: TGCGCCAGCAGCCCAGGGTTTGACAGAGAAAAACTGTTTTTT.